These T cell receptor beta chains were read from a single sample in a study of CD8+ T cells in alopecia areata. Some clones are missing from TCRdb's copy, which holds only in-frame ones; the method was immunoSEQ multiplex PCR. The table includes approximately 300,000 clones, more than 45% detected once. Specimen: CD4+ T cells sorted from blood, collected at week 24, from a patient treated with tofacitinib. Receptors originate from a human donor with alopecia areata. Both conserved end residues are part of each CDR3. D genes are given only for firm matches. Clone size is given for some rows only: seen once, a few or many times, or a class if the clone is expanded.

>TRBV30|NA|TRBJ1-2|TRBD1
CAWRTGALGYTF
TGTGCCTGGCGGACAGGGGCCCTGGGCTACACCTTC
>TRBV2|few|TRBJ1-1|NA
CATKAIQGNTEAFF
TGTGCCACCAAAGCGATACAGGGGAACACTGAAGCTTTCTTT
>TRBV27|NA|TRBJ2-7|TRBD1
CASSRDRGFYEQYF
TGTGCCAGCAGCCGGGACAGGGGGTTTTACGAGCAGTACTTC
>TRBV6-1|NA|TRBJ1-4|NA
CASSPTQAQDEKLFF
TGTGCCAGCAGTCCAACCCAAGCGCAGGATGAAAAACTGTTTTTT
>TRBV7-3|NA|TRBJ2-3|TRBD2
CASSPGGRDTDTQYF
TGTGCCAGCAGCCCGGGGGGGCGCGACACAGATACGCAGTATTTT
>TRBV30|NA|TRBJ1-1|TRBD1
CAWSPTGGWTEAFF
TGTGCCTGGAGTCCAACAGGGGGTTGGACTGAAGCTTTCTTT
>TRBV18|few|TRBJ1-1|NA
CASSPNTEAFF
TGTGCCAGCTCACCCAACACTGAAGCTTTCTTT
>TRBV4-1|NA|TRBJ1-6|TRBD1
CASSQVGGPGLHF
TGCGCCAGCAGCCAAGTAGGGGGCCCTGGCCTCCACTTT
>TRBV30|NA|TRBJ1-2|NA
CAWSHRTATNYGYTF
TGTGCCTGGAGCCACAGGACAGCCACTAACTATGGCTACACCTTC
>TRBV4-1|NA|TRBJ1-2|NA
CASSQGGFNYGYTF
TGCGCCAGCAGCCAAGGGGGATTTAACTATGGCTACACCTTC
>TRBV10-3|NA|TRBJ2-3|NA
CAIGQGTDTQYF
TGTGCCATCGGGCAGGGCACAGATACGCAGTATTTT
>TRBV5-4|few|TRBJ1-2|TRBD1
CASSRTGRGYGYTF
TGTGCCAGCAGCCGGACAGGGCGCGGGTATGGCTACACCTTC
>TRBV2|NA|TRBJ2-1|NA
CASRGDLDSYNEQFF
TGTGCCAGCAGGGGGGATTTGGACAGCTACAATGAGCAGTTCTTC
>TRBV7-6|few|TRBJ1-6|NA
CASSLSGGDTDSPLHF
TGTGCCAGCAGCTTAAGTGGAGGGGATACAGATTCACCCCTCCACTTT
>TRBV13|NA|TRBJ2-6|NA
CASSQRRLYGAGANVLTF
TGTGCCAGCAGCCAAAGGCGGCTCTACGGAGCAGGGGCCAACGTCCTGACTTTC
>TRBV7-2|few|TRBJ2-5|NA
CASSPIVVQETQYF
TGTGCCAGCAGCCCGATTGTGGTACAGGAGACCCAGTACTTC
>TRBV28|once|TRBJ2-3|NA
CASSLRVQGYRTDTQYF
TGTGCCAGCAGTTTACGAGTCCAGGGTTATAGAACAGATACGCAGTATTTT
>TRBV29-1|NA|TRBJ1-1|NA
CSVATANTEAFF
TGCAGCGTTGCAACAGCGAACACTGAAGCTTTCTTT
>TRBV30|NA|TRBJ2-5|TRBD2
CAWSEAQGLLQETQYF
TGTGCCTGGAGTGAAGCCCAGGGACTACTCCAAGAGACCCAGTACTTC
>TRBV5-1|few|TRBJ2-5|TRBD2
CASSQQTSGEETQYF
TGCGCCAGCAGCCAACAGACTAGCGGGGAAGAGACCCAGTACTTC
>TRBV30|NA|TRBJ2-7|NA
CACRPPGQGVDEQYF
TGTGCCTGCCGACCCCCGGGACAAGGTGTCGACGAGCAGTACTTC
>TRBV30|NA|TRBJ1-1|TRBD1
CAWRPRTGIMNTEAFF
TGTGCCTGGCGCCCCCGGACAGGGATCATGAACACTGAAGCTTTCTTT
>TRBV27|once|TRBJ1-6|NA
CASSYYGGNSPLHF
TGTGCCAGCAGTTATTACGGGGGTAATTCACCCCTCCACTTT
>TRBV29-1|few|TRBJ2-3|NA
CSVTDNPTDTQYF
TGCAGCGTGACGGACAACCCCACAGATACGCAGTATTTT
>TRBV30|few|TRBJ1-2|NA
CAWGSRYGYTF
TGTGCCTGGGGAAGCAGATATGGCTACACCTTC
>TRBV25-1|NA|TRBJ2-7|NA
CATLGDRTYEQYF
TGTGCCACCCTAGGGGACCGGACCTACGAGCAGTACTTC
>TRBV2|few|TRBJ2-7|TRBD1
CAIPNYPRTGVYEQYF
TGTGCCATTCCCAACTACCCGCGGACAGGGGTCTACGAGCAGTACTTC
>TRBV4-2|NA|TRBJ2-1|NA
CASSPYPGSGRNNEQFF
TGTGCCAGCAGCCCCTACCCAGGGAGCGGGCGTAACAATGAGCAGTTCTTC
>TRBV2|once|TRBJ2-3|TRBD1
CASSEAGSDRGDTQYF
TGTGCCAGCAGTGAAGCGGGTTCGGACAGGGGTGATACGCAGTATTTT
>TRBV15|once|TRBJ2-1|NA
CATSSRRLVGNEQFF
TGTGCCACCAGCAGTCGACGTTTGGTGGGCAATGAGCAGTTCTTC
>TRBV6-6|NA|TRBJ1-4|NA
CASSLELGDEKLFF
TGTGCCAGCAGTTTGGAGCTGGGGGATGAAAAACTGTTTTTT
>TRBV27|NA|TRBJ1-2|NA
CASRGQGNGYTF
TGTGCCAGCAGAGGACAAGGCAACGGCTACACCTTC
>TRBV5-1|NA|TRBJ2-7|TRBD1
CASSSGQGFEQYF
TGCGCCAGCAGCTCGGGACAGGGGTTCGAGCAGTACTTC
>TRBV6-5|NA|TRBJ2-3|NA
CASRPAGTDTQYF
TGTGCCAGCAGGCCGGCCGGCACAGATACGCAGTATTTT
>TRBV6-5|NA|TRBJ1-1|NA
CASSYGAEAFF
TGTGCCAGCAGTTACGGGGCGGAAGCTTTCTTT
>TRBV29-1|NA|TRBJ2-2|NA
CSVAGETTGELFF
TGCAGCGTTGCGGGGGAAACCACCGGGGAGCTGTTTTTT
>TRBV5-1|NA|TRBJ2-4|TRBD1
CASSLVAGTGMLDRKNIQYF
TGCGCCAGCAGCTTGGTAGCCGGGACAGGGATGTTGGATCGGAAAAACATTCAGTACTTC
>TRBV30|NA|TRBJ2-5|NA
CAGNRPGGETQYF
TGTGCCGGAAACCGGCCCGGGGGTGAGACCCAGTACTTC
>TRBV5-1|NA|TRBJ1-5|NA
CASSLHPGGNQPQHF
TGCGCCAGCAGCTTGCATCCGGGGGGCAATCAGCCCCAGCATTTT
>TRBV28|NA|TRBJ1-3|NA
CASRGGPGSGNTIYF
TGTGCCAGCAGGGGCGGACCAGGCTCTGGAAACACCATATATTTT
>TRBV6-1|once|TRBJ1-2|NA
CASSERAGLGYTF
TGTGCCAGCAGTGAAAGGGCAGGGCTCGGCTACACCTTC
>TRBV30|NA|TRBJ2-5|NA
CAWNPQVQETQYF
TGTGCCTGGAACCCGCAGGTTCAAGAGACCCAGTACTTC
>TRBV25-1|NA|TRBJ1-6|TRBD1
CASSGTGSYNSPLHF
TGTGCCAGCAGTGGGACAGGTTCCTATAATTCACCCCTCCACTTT
>TRBV5-6|many|TRBJ1-1|NA
CASRLGRMNTEAFF
TGTGCCAGCAGATTGGGACGGATGAACACTGAAGCTTTCTTT
>TRBV5-4|NA|TRBJ2-6|NA
CASSSPQGGGANVLTF
TGTGCCAGCAGCTCCCCCCAGGGGGGTGGGGCCAACGTCCTGACTTTC
>TRBV6-5|few|TRBJ2-7|NA
CACRGQRDEQYF
TGTGCTTGCCGGGGACAGCGGGACGAGCAGTACTTC
>TRBV28|NA|TRBJ2-7|TRBD1
CASREQGVGEQYF
TGTGCCAGCAGGGAACAGGGGGTCGGGGAGCAGTACTTC
>TRBV5-1|few|TRBJ2-1|TRBD1
CASSLEGQGAINEQFF
TGCGCCAGCAGCTTGGAAGGACAGGGGGCAATCAATGAGCAGTTCTTC
>TRBV15|NA|TRBJ2-5|TRBD1
CATSRKRQGFQETQYF
TGTGCCACCAGCAGGAAAAGACAGGGCTTCCAAGAGACCCAGTACTTC
>TRBV28|NA|TRBJ1-5|TRBD1
CASSGDVGTGNQPQHF
TGTGCCAGCAGTGGGGACGTCGGGACAGGGAATCAGCCCCAGCATTTT
>TRBV5-1|NA|TRBJ2-1|NA
CASSLSAGNNEQFF
TGCGCCAGCAGCTTGAGTGCCGGGAACAATGAGCAGTTCTTC
>TRBV5-6|NA|TRBJ1-6|NA
CASWGGVGSPLHF
TGTGCCAGCTGGGGAGGCGTAGGTTCACCCCTCCACTTT
>TRBV30|NA|TRBJ1-1|TRBD1
CAWSRQGETEAFF
TGTGCCTGGAGTAGACAGGGGGAGACTGAAGCTTTCTTT
>TRBV30|few|TRBJ2-2|NA
CAWSVWGTGELFF
TGTGCCTGGAGTGTATGGGGCACCGGGGAGCTGTTTTTT